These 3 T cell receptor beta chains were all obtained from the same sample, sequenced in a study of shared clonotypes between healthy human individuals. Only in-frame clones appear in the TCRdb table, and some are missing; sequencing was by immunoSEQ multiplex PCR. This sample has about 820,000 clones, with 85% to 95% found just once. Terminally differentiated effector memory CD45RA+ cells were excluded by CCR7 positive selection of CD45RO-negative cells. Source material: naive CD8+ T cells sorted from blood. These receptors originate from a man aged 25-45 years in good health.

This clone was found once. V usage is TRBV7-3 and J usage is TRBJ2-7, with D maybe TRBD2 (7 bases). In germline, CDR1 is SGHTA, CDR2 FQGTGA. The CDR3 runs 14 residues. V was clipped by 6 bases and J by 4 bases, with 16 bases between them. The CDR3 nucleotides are TGTGCCAGCAGTCCCGGGGGGCCCACTTACGAGCAGTACTTC. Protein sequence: CASSPGGPTYEQYF.

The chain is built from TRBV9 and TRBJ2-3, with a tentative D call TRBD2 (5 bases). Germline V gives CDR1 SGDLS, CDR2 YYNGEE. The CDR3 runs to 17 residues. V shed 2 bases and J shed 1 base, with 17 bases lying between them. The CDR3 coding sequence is TGTGCCAGCAGCGTTACGGGGTTGAGCGGAGGCACAGATACGCAGTATTTT. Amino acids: CASSVTGLSGGTDTQYF.

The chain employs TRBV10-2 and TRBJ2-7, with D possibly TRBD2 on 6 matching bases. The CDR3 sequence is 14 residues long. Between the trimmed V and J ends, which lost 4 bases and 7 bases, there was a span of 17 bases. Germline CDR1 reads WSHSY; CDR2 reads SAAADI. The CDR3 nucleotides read TGCGCCAGCAGTGTCTTGGAGGGAGCAAGAGAGCAGTACTTC. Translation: CASSVLEGAREQYF.